These 23 T cell receptor beta chains share one sample of origin, sequenced in a study of CD8 T cells in ankylosing spondylitis. Study conclusions and caveats: There was a TCR beta motif, made of eight highly homologous variants, that appeared characteristic of ankylosing spondylitis blood.

No antigen has been identified for these receptors. Each CDR3 protein gets one entry after TCRdb re-called the 5' RACE reads with MiXCR. This table has some 840,000 distinct CDR3 sequences, roughly 10% appearing once. The sequenced sample was blood, either unsorted or a sorted T cell fraction (not recorded which). Every receptor here comes from a male donor with ankylosing spondylitis.

There are many counts of this clonotype. The chain is built from TRBV20-1 and TRBJ2-1; D uncertain. Trimming cost V 3 bases and J 8 bases, with 5 bases left between them. The germline gives CDR1 DFQATT, CDR2 SNEGSKA (reference sequence). The CDR3 sequence is 10 residues long. The CDR3 coding sequence is TGCAGTGCTAGTCTCGATGAGCAGTTCTTC. This translates into CSASLDEQFF.

This clonotype has just a few counts. This chain connects TRBV6-2 or TRBV6-3 to TRBJ2-7, with 8 nucleotides matching TRBD1. V trimming: 8 bases; J trimming: 6 bases; junction bases outside the gene matches: 9. Germline assignment: CDR1 MNHEY and CDR2 SVGEGT. This CDR3 is 13 amino acids long. This CDR3 is CASVGLTGAEQYF. CDR3 in DNA: TGTGCCAGCGTGGGTTTGACAGGGGCCGAGCAGTACTTC.

The rearrangement links TRBV6-2 or TRBV6-3 to TRBJ2-1; D possibly corresponds to TRBD2 (6 bases). The length of the CDR3 is 14 residues. In germline, CDR1 is MNHEY, CDR2 SVGEGT. CDR3 in amino acids: CALGGLCSYNEQFF. For the CDR3, the DNA is TGTGCTCTTGGGGGACTGTGCTCCTACAATGAGCAGTTCTTC.

This clonotype was seen a few times. The chain carries TRBV5-1 and TRBJ2-3; D is unclear. V was pared by 3 bases and J by 0 bases, with 11 bases between. The CDR3 has 15 amino acids. Germline V gene data show CDR1 as SGHRS and CDR2 as YFSETQ. CDR3 nucleotides: TGCGCCAGCAGCTCCGGGTCGAAAAGCACAGATACGCAGTATTTT. Translation gives CASSSGSKSTDTQYF.

This clonotype has more than one count but fewer than ten. The chain links TRBV24-1 to TRBJ2-3; the match to TRBD1 covers 10 bases. The V gene end was trimmed by 4 bases and the J gene end by 3 bases; junction bases not matched to a gene: 3. The CDR3 totals 15 residues. Germline V CDR1 and CDR2: KGHDR, SFDVKD. This chain's CDR3 is CATSDPDRGTDTQYF. The CDR3 region has the DNA TGTGCCACCAGTGACCCGGACAGGGGGACAGATACGCAGTATTTT.

This chain joins TRBV20-1 and TRBJ1-1, with D unclear. The germline V gene has CDR1 DFQATT and CDR2 SNEGSKA (reference sequence). The CDR3 has 13 residues. CDR3 protein: CRAGGGLNTEAFF. The CDR3 DNA reads as TGCAGGGCAGGTGGAGGACTGAACACTGAAGCTTTCTTT.

V and J are TRBV7-9 and TRBJ2-1, with D possibly being TRBD1 (8 bases). CDR3 length equals 17 residues. CDR1 SEHNR and CDR2 FQNEAQ come from the germline V gene (reference sequence). V was shortened by 4 bases and J by 4 bases, with 20 bases between the two germline ends. CDR3 amino acids: CASSSLGGTGIYNEQFF. For the CDR3, the DNA is TGTGCCAGCAGCTCCCTCGGGGGGACAGGTATATACAATGAGCAGTTCTTC.

The table lists this clonotype with many counts. The V and J genes are TRBV4-3 and TRBJ2-1; no clear D gene. Trimming removed 0 bases at V and 4 bases at J, with 16 bases between. In germline, CDR1 is LGHNA, CDR2 YSLEER. This CDR3 spans 17 amino acids. The CDR3 here is CASSQDGGLPVYNEQFF. DNA for the CDR3: TGCGCCAGCAGCCAAGATGGCGGCCTACCAGTTTACAATGAGCAGTTCTTC.

This clonotype was counted at least ten times. The genes are TRBV29-1 and TRBJ2-5; no definite D call. Trimming removed 6 bases from V and 5 bases from J, with 16 bases in between. Germline V gene lookup returns CDR1 SQVTM and CDR2 ANQGSEA. The CDR3 extends over 13 amino acids. CDR3 sequence: CSVALVFRETQYF. Here the CDR3 DNA reads TGCAGCGTCGCCTTAGTCTTTAGGGAGACCCAGTACTTC. Full variable domain (rest looked up from reference TRBV29-1 and TRBJ2-5): SAVISQKPSRDICQRGTSLTIQCQVDSQVTMMFWYRQQPGQSLTLIATANQGSEATYESGFVIDKFPISRPNLTFSTLTVSNMSPEDSSIYLCSVALVFRETQYFGPGTRLLVL.

This clonotype was seen at least ten times. The J gene is TRBJ2-7, the V gene TRBV7-9, with D uncertain. The CDR3 consists of 15 residues. Germline V gene data show CDR1 as SEHNR and CDR2 as FQNEAQ (reference sequence). The V gene lost 5 bases and the J gene lost 1 base, with 15 bases spanning the gap. The CDR3 DNA reads as TGTGCCAGCAGCGCACCTATGAGGATATCCTACGAGCAGTACTTC. Translated, it gives CASSAPMRISYEQYF.

The chain combines TRBV18 with TRBJ2-1; 9 bases agree with TRBD2. This CDR3 is built from 15 residues. Trimming at V came to 1 base and at J to 5 bases, leaving 3 bases not matched to a gene. The germline V gene has CDR1 KGHSH and CDR2 LQKENI. The CDR3: CASSPQAGGDNEQFF. CDR3 coding DNA: TGTGCCAGCTCACCACAAGCGGGAGGCGACAATGAGCAGTTCTTC.

J is TRBJ2-1 and V is TRBV10-3; TRBD2 might be the D (6 bases). CDR1 ENHRY and CDR2 SYGVKD come from the germline V gene. Trimming left V 6 bases short and J 8 bases short, with 17 bases between. This CDR3 region has 14 residues. As DNA, the CDR3 is TGTGCCATCAGACCGGGACTGGGGGATGATGAGCAGTTCTTC. As protein: CAIRPGLGDDEQFF.

This clonotype was found a few times. The germline gene is not matched at one end of the junction; a read error may be the cause. V is TRBV9 and J is TRBJ1-2, with 11 bases that match TRBD1. Per germline, CDR1 SGDLS and CDR2 YYNGEE. This CDR3 has 14 amino acids. The CDR3 DNA follows: TGTGCCAGCAGCGTAGAGGACAGGGGGCAAGGAATACACTTC. This sequence encodes CASSVEDRGQGIHF.

This clonotype has at least ten counts. The CDR3 reads CASSVGLAVNTGELFF. For the CDR3, the DNA is TGTGCCAGCAGCGTTGGACTAGCGGTGAACACCGGGGAGCTGTTTTTT. The rearrangement joins TRBV5-5 to TRBJ2-2; TRBD2 matches 10 bases. V was pared by 4 bases and J by 1 base, with 4 bases of the junction left unmatched. This CDR3 comprises 16 residues. Per the germline V gene, CDR1 is SGHKS and CDR2 is YYEKEE (reference sequence).

This clonotype has only a few counts. This chain links TRBV20-1 with TRBJ1-5; 7 positions agree with TRBD1. V lost 0 bases to trimming and J lost 3 bases; unmatched junction nucleotides: 17. CDR1 DFQATT and CDR2 SNEGSKA come from the germline V gene (reference sequence). This CDR3 is built from 19 residues. DNA for the CDR3: TGCAGTGCTAGAGATACAGGCAGGGGGGGCTATATTGTCAATCAGCCCCAGCATTTT. This codes for CSARDTGRGGYIVNQPQHF.

As for this clonotype: Mismatch with germline at one junction end may stem from a read error. J is TRBJ2-7 and V is TRBV5-6; perhaps TRBD1 as D (5 bases). This CDR3 spans 13 amino acids. Germline-derived CDR1 and CDR2 are SGHDT and YYEEEE. The CDR3 nucleotides are TGTGCCATCAGCCCAGGGCCTTTCTACGAGCAGTACTTC. Translation: CAISPGPFYEQYF.

This clonotype appeared a few times. The V gene is TRBV6-6, the J gene TRBJ2-1, with TRBD2 matching over 7 bases. The CDR3 is 12 residues long. Losses at the gene ends were 1 base for V and 13 bases for J; bases not matched to a gene: 4. Germline CDR1 reads MNHNY; CDR2 reads SVGAGI (reference sequence). CDR3 residues: CASSYFEREQFF. CDR3 DNA sequence: TGTGCCAGCAGTTACTTTGAGCGGGAACAGTTCTTC.

This clonotype was counted only a few times. The chain employs TRBV6-1 and TRBJ1-5, with D possibly being TRBD1 (5 bases). V lost 6 bases to trimming and J lost 4 bases, with 19 bases between them. The CDR3 covers 16 residues. Germline CDR1 and CDR2: MNHNS and SASEGT. CDR3 sequence reads: CASSWGRAFGNQPQHF. The CDR3 DNA sequence: TGTGCCAGCAGCTGGGGCCGAGCGTTCGGGAATCAGCCCCAGCATTTT.

This clonotype has only a few counts. This chain links TRBV5-1 with TRBJ2-7; D not certain. The CDR3 has 14 amino acids. CDR1 and CDR2 from the germline V gene are SGHRS and YFSETQ. The ends were cut back, 0 bases at V and 0 bases at J, with 7 bases in the middle. The CDR3 sequence is CASSLAPASYEQYF. DNA of the CDR3: TGCGCCAGCAGCTTGGCCCCGGCCTCCTACGAGCAGTACTTC.

The table lists this clonotype with many counts. This chain uses TRBV5-5 with TRBJ2-2, with 10 positions matching TRBD2. Per germline, CDR1 SGHKS and CDR2 YYEKEE (reference sequence). The CDR3 spans 16 residues. V trimming: 0 bases; J trimming: 5 bases; junction bases outside the gene matches: 4. The CDR3 loop is CASSLEGLAFTGELFF. CDR3 nucleotides: TGTGCCAGCAGCTTGGAGGGACTAGCGTTTACCGGGGAGCTGTTTTTT.

This clonotype was observed a handful of times. V usage is TRBV5-4 and J usage is TRBJ2-2; weak D call: TRBD1 (6 bases). The V end was cut by 4 bases, the J end by 0 bases, with 10 bases between. Germline-derived CDR1 and CDR2 are SGHNT and YYREEE (reference sequence). The CDR3 consists of 15 residues. CDR3 in amino acids: CASSRDITNTGELFF. The CDR3 nucleotides are TGTGCCAGCAGCCGGGACATCACGAACACCGGGGAGCTGTTTTTT.

This clonotype came up a few times. The chain has TRBV20-1 and TRBJ2-6; no clear D gene. The CDR3 is 15 residues long. CDR1 DFQATT and CDR2 SNEGSKA come from the germline V gene (reference sequence). V was cut by 3 bases and J by 0 bases, with 9 bases left in between. The chain's CDR3 is CSARALRSGANVLTF. DNA for the CDR3: TGCAGTGCTAGGGCCCTTCGCTCTGGGGCCAACGTCCTGACTTTC.

This chain links TRBV27 with TRBJ2-1; TRBD1 or TRBD2 may be the D gene (5 bases each). V lost 5 bases and J lost 4, with 15 bases in between. The germline gives CDR1 MNHEY, CDR2 SMNVEV (reference sequence). This CDR3 region has 15 residues. CDR3 sequence reads: CASSTPGRTYNEQFF. In DNA form, the CDR3 reads TGTGCCAGCAGTACCCCGGGACGGACTTACAATGAGCAGTTCTTC.